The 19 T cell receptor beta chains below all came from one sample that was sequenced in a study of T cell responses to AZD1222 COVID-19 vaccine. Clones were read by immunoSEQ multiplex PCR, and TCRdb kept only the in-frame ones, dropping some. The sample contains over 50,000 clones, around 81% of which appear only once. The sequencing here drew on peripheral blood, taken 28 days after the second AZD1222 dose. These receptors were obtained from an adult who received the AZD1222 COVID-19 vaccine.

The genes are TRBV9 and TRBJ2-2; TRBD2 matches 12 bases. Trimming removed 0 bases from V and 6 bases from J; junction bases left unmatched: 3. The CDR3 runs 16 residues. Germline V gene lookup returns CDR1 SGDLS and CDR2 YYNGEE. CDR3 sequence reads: CASSVGLAGAAGELFF. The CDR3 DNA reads TGTGCCAGCAGCGTAGGACTAGCGGGAGCCGCCGGGGAGCTGTTTTTT. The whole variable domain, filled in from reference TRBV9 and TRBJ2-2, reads DSGVTQTPKHLITATGQRVTLRCSPRSGDLSVYWYQQSLDQGLQFLIQYYNGEERAKGNILERFSAQQFPDLHSELNLSSLELGDSALYFCASSVGLAGAAGELFFGEGSRLTVL.

CDR3 in amino acids: CASSPVASGSGNEQFF. CDR3 bases: TGTGCCAGCTCACCAGTAGCCAGCGGGAGTGGCAATGAGCAGTTCTTC. The chain recombines TRBV18 with TRBJ2-1; 8 bases are shared with TRBD2. Germline CDR1 is KGHSH and CDR2 is LQKENI. The CDR3 contains 16 residues. Losses at the gene ends were 2 bases for V and 6 bases for J; bases not matched to a gene: 9.

The CDR3 loop reads CASSLSAATDTQYF. In nucleotides, the CDR3 is TGCGCCAGCAGCTTGAGCGCAGCGACAGATACGCAGTATTTT. The chain combines TRBV5-1 with TRBJ2-3; unclear D gene. The CDR3 loop spans 14 amino acids. In germline, CDR1 is SGHRS, CDR2 YFSETQ. The V end lost 1 base, the J end lost 3 bases, and 9 bases lay between the germline ends.

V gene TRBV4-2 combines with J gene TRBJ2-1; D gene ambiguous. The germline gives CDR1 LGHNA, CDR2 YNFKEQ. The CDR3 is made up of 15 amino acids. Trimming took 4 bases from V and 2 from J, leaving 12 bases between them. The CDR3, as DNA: TGTGCCAGCAGCCTGCAAGCCGGAACCTACAATGAGCAGTTCTTC. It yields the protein CASSLQAGTYNEQFF.

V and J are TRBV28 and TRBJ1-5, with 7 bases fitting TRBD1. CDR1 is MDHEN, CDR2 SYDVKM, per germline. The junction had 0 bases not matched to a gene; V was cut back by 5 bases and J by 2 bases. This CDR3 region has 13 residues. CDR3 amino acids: CASSDRGNQPQHF. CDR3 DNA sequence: TGTGCCAGCAGTGACAGGGGCAATCAGCCCCAGCATTTT. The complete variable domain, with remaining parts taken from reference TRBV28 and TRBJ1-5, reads DVKVTQSSRYLVKRTGEKVFLECVQDMDHENMFWYRQDPGLGLRLIYFSYDVKMKEKGDIPEGYSVSREKKERFSLILESASTNQTSMYLCASSDRGNQPQHFGDGTRLSIL.

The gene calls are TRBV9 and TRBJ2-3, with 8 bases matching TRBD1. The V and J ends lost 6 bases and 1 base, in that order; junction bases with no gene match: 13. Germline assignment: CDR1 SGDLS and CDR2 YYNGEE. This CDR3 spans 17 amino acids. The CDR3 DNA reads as TGTGCCAGCACCTCCTTCCCTACGGGACAGGGCACAGATACGCAGTATTTT. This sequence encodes CASTSFPTGQGTDTQYF.

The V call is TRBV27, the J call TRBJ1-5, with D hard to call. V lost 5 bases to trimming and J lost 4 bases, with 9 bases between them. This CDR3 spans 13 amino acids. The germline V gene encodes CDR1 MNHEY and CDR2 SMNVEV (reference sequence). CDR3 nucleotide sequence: TGTGCCAGCAGTCTCGGACGGAATCAGCCCCAGCATTTT. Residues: CASSLGRNQPQHF.

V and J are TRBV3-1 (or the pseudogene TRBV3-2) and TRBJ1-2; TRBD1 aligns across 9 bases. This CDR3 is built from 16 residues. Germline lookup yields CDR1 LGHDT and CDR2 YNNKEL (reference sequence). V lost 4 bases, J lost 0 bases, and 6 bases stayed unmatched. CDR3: CASSPPGQGANYGYTF. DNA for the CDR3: TGTGCCAGCAGCCCCCCGGGACAGGGCGCTAACTATGGCTACACCTTC.

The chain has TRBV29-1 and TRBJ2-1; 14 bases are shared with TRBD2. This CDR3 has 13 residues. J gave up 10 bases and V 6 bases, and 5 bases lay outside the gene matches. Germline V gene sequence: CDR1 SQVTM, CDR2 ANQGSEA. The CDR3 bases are TGCAGCGTCCTGGGACTAGCGGGAGAAGAGCAGTTCTTC. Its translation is CSVLGLAGEEQFF.

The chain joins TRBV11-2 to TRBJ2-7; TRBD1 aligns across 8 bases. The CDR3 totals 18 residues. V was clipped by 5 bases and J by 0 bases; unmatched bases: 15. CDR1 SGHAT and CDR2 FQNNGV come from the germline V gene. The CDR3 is CASSPISRGRRDSYEQYF. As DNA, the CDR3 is TGTGCCAGCAGCCCTATCTCCAGGGGGCGCAGAGACTCCTACGAGCAGTACTTC.

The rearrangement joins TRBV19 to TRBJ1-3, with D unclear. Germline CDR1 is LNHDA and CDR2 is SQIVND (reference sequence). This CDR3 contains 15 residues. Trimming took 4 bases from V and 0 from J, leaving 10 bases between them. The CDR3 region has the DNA TGTGCCAGTAGTACTCCGGCCAACTCTGGAAACACCATATATTTT. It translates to CASSTPANSGNTIYF.

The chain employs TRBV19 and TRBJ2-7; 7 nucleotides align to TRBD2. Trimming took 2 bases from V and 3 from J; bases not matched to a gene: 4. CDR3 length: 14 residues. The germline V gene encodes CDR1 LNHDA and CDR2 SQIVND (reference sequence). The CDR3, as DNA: TGTGCCAGTAGTATAACCAGCGGGGACTACGAGCAGTACTTC. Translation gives CASSITSGDYEQYF. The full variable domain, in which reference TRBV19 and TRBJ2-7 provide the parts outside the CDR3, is DGGITQSPKYLFRKEGQNVTLSCEQNLNHDAMYWYRQDPGQGLRLIYYSQIVNDFQKGDIAEGYSVSREKKESFPLTVTSAQKNPTAFYLCASSITSGDYEQYFGPGTRLTVT.

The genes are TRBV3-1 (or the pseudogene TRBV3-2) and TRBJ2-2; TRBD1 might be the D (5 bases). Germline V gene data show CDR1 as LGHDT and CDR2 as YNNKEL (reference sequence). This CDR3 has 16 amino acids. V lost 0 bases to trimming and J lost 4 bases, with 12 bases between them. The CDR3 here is CASSQDKGLFTGELFF. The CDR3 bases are TGTGCCAGCAGCCAAGATAAGGGGCTATTCACCGGGGAGCTGTTTTTT.

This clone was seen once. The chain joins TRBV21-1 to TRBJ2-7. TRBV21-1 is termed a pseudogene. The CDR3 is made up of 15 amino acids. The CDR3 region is CASSKRPSCSYEQYF. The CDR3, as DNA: TGTGCCAGCAGCAAACGGCCGTCCTGCTCCTACGAGCAGTACTTC.

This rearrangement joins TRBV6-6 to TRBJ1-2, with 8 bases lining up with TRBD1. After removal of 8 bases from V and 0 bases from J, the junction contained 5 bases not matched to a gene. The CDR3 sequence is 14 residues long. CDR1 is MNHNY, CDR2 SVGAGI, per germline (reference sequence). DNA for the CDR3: TGTGCCAGCTCCACAGGGGGGACTAACTATGGCTACACCTTC. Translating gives CASSTGGTNYGYTF.

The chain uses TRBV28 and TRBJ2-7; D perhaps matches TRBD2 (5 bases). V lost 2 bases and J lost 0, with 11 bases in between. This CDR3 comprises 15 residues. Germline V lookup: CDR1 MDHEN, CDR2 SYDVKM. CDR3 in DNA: TGTGCCAGCAGTTTAAGAGGGCTTATCTCCTACGAGCAGTACTTC. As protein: CASSLRGLISYEQYF. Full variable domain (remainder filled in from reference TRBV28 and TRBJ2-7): DVKVTQSSRYLVKRTGEKVFLECVQDMDHENMFWYRQDPGLGLRLIYFSYDVKMKEKGDIPEGYSVSREKKERFSLILESASTNQTSMYLCASSLRGLISYEQYFGPGTRLTVT.

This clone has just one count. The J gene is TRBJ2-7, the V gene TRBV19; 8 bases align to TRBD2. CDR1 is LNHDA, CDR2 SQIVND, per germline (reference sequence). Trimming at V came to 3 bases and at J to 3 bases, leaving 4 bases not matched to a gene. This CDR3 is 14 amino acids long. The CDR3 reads CASSILAGGYEQYF. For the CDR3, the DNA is TGTGCCAGTAGTATTCTCGCGGGAGGCTACGAGCAGTACTTC.

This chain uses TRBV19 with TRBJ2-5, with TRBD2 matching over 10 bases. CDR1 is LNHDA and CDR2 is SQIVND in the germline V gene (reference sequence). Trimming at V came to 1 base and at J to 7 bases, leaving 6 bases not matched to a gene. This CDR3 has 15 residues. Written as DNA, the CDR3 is TGTGCCAGTAGTATAGGGACTAGCGGAGAGGGGACCCAGTACTTC. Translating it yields CASSIGTSGEGTQYF. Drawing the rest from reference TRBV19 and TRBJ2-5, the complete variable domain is DGGITQSPKYLFRKEGQNVTLSCEQNLNHDAMYWYRQDPGQGLRLIYYSQIVNDFQKGDIAEGYSVSREKKESFPLTVTSAQKNPTAFYLCASSIGTSGEGTQYFGPGTRLLVL.

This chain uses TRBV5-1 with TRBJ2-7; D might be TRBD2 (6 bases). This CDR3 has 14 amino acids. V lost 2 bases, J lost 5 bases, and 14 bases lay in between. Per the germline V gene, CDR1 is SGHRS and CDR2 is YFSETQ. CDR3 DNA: TGCGCCAGCAGCTTATCCGGGGGAAGGGACGAGCAGTACTTC. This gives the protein CASSLSGGRDEQYF.